Listed here are 16 T cell receptor beta chains from one sample, sequenced in a study of cytomegalovirus exposure and HLA in healthy donors. Primers: 60 Vbeta forward and 13 Jbeta reverse. Assay: immunoSEQ multiplex PCR; the TCRdb copy retains only in-frame clones and omits some. The data contain about 160,000 clones, approximately 80% of them singletons. The source material was PBMCs. Source of these receptors: a man aged 50 to 59 in good health and CMV-seropositive.

V is TRBV27 and J is TRBJ2-1, with TRBD1 matching 10 bases. Germline assignment: CDR1 MNHEY and CDR2 SMNVEV (reference sequence). There are 17 residues in the CDR3. Trimming removed 1 base from V and 7 bases from J; junction bases left unmatched: 10. CDR3: CASSLFSKRTGGNEQFF. The DNA of the CDR3 is TGTGCCAGCAGTTTATTCTCAAAACGGACAGGGGGAAATGAGCAGTTCTTC.

The chain employs TRBV11-3 and TRBJ2-1; 9 bases match TRBD2. This CDR3 is 15 amino acids long. The V and J ends lost 4 bases and 5 bases, in that order; junction bases with no gene match: 6. The germline gives CDR1 SGHNT, CDR2 YENEEA. DNA of the CDR3: TGTGCCAGCAGCTCGCGCGGGGGGGCCCACAATGAGCAGTTCTTC. This codes for CASSSRGGAHNEQFF.

There are a few counts of this clone. The CDR3 protein is CARDTYYGYTF. The CDR3, as DNA: TGTGCCCGGGACACATACTATGGCTACACCTTC. This chain connects TRBV30 to TRBJ1-2, with D perhaps matching TRBD1 (6 bases). Germline values: CDR1 GTSNPN, CDR2 SVGIG (reference sequence). V lost 8 bases and J lost 3, with 10 bases in between. The length of the CDR3 is 11 residues.

The V and J genes are TRBV6-6 and TRBJ1-2, with 12 bases fitting TRBD1. J lost 8 bases, V lost 0 bases, and 4 bases had no gene match. The CDR3 sequence is 15 residues long. CDR1 is MNHNY, CDR2 SVGAGI, per germline (reference sequence). The CDR3 spells CASSYSLGQGAGYTF. The CDR3 nucleotides are TGTGCCAGCAGTTACTCTCTGGGACAGGGGGCCGGCTACACCTTC.

The rearrangement uses TRBV2 and TRBJ1-2; 8 positions agree with TRBD1. Germline-derived CDR1 and CDR2 are SNHLY and FYNNEI. CDR3 size: 12 residues. J gave up 7 bases and V 11 bases, and 9 bases lay outside the gene matches. CDR3 sequence: CARGQGILGYTF. CDR3 in DNA: TGTGCCCGCGGACAGGGAATCCTTGGCTACACCTTC.

V and J are TRBV4-3 and TRBJ1-2, with D possibly being TRBD1 (6 bases). The CDR3 runs to 17 residues. V was pared by 0 bases and J by 4 bases, with 18 bases between. Germline assignment: CDR1 LGHNA and CDR2 YSLEER. This chain's CDR3 is CASSQDYRRGAIYGYTF. The CDR3 nucleotides read TGCGCCAGCAGCCAAGACTATAGGCGGGGGGCAATCTATGGCTACACCTTC.

The chain links TRBV9 to TRBJ1-4; TRBD1 matches 8 bases. Trimming at V came to 0 bases and at J to 8 bases, leaving 6 bases not matched to a gene. CDR3 length: 15 residues. Germline assignment: CDR1 SGDLS and CDR2 YYNGEE. The CDR3 is CASSVDGTGFEKLFF. CDR3 coding DNA: TGTGCCAGCAGCGTAGACGGGACAGGCTTCGAAAAACTGTTTTTT.

The chain joins TRBV4-1 to TRBJ2-1; D is perhaps TRBD2 (7 bases). The CDR3 has 12 residues. Germline CDR1 is MGHRA and CDR2 is YSYEKL. Trimming removed 7 bases from V and 9 bases from J, with 13 bases in between. The CDR3 region has the DNA TGCGCCAGCAAGGGGGGGCAGGGTGAGCAGTTCTTC. This encodes CASKGGQGEQFF.

The rearrangement uses TRBV7-2 and TRBJ2-7; D is possibly TRBD2 (6 bases). V shed 3 bases and J shed 6 bases, with 9 bases lying between them. The CDR3 totals 12 residues. From germline, CDR1 is SGHTA and CDR2 FQGNSA. CDR3 protein: CASSLRLGEQYF. The CDR3, as DNA: TGTGCCAGCAGCTTGCGACTAGGCGAGCAGTACTTC.

V is TRBV6-5 and J is TRBJ2-5; D gene uncertain. V dropped 2 bases and J dropped 3 bases, with 13 bases sitting between them. Germline values: CDR1 MNHEY, CDR2 SVGAGI. This CDR3 spans 15 amino acids. CDR3 sequence reads: CASSYIWPKEETQYF. The CDR3 DNA reads TGTGCCAGCAGTTACATCTGGCCGAAAGAAGAGACCCAGTACTTC.

J is TRBJ1-1 and V is TRBV2; D not resolved. Per the germline V gene, CDR1 is SNHLY and CDR2 is FYNNEI. The CDR3 contains 14 residues. V was trimmed by 7 bases and J by 0 bases, leaving 12 bases between them. Written as DNA, the CDR3 is TGTGCCAGCAAAACAGATTACATGAACACTGAAGCTTTCTTT. This sequence encodes CASKTDYMNTEAFF.

The chain carries TRBV5-6 and TRBJ2-1; D possibly corresponds to TRBD2 (5 bases). V dropped 2 bases and J dropped 0 bases, with 9 bases sitting between them. Germline CDR1 is SGHDT and CDR2 is YYEEEE. This CDR3 region has 15 residues. The CDR3 region has the DNA TGTGCCAGCAGCTTCCGGGAAATCTCCTACAATGAGCAGTTCTTC. This translates into CASSFREISYNEQFF. Full variable domain (remainder filled in from reference TRBV5-6 and TRBJ2-1): DAGVTQSPTHLIKTRGQQVTLRCSPKSGHDTVSWYQQALGQGPQFIFQYYEEEERQRGNFPDRFSGHQFPNYSSELNVNALLLGDSALYLCASSFREISYNEQFFGPGTRLTVL.

This chain links TRBV7-2 with TRBJ1-5, with D possibly TRBD1 on 5 matching bases. With 5 bases removed from V and 4 bases from J, the gap between germline ends came to 15 bases. The CDR3 has 15 residues. Looked up from germline, CDR1 is SGHTA and CDR2 is FQGNSA. The CDR3 is CASSTQARLNQPQHF. In DNA form, the CDR3 reads TGTGCCAGCAGCACACAGGCTCGGCTGAATCAGCCCCAGCATTTT.

The chain has TRBV7-9 and TRBJ2-7, with TRBD1 as a possible D gene (6 bases). The germline V gene encodes CDR1 SEHNR and CDR2 FQNEAQ (reference sequence). Trimming pared 6 bases from V and 0 bases from J, leaving 12 bases between. The CDR3 spans 14 residues. The CDR3 nucleotides are TGTGCCAGCAGTTCACAGGGTAGCTCCTACGAGCAGTACTTC. Its translation is CASSSQGSSYEQYF.

The chain uses TRBV5-1 and TRBJ1-4, with D possibly TRBD1 on 6 matching bases. The CDR3 runs 16 residues. The germline CDR1 and CDR2 sequences are SGHRS and YFSETQ. Trimming stripped 4 bases from V and 3 bases from J, with 16 bases between. CDR3: CASSTRQVSANEKLFF. The CDR3 nucleotides are TGCGCCAGCAGCACCAGACAGGTCTCAGCTAATGAAAAACTGTTTTTT.

The chain recombines TRBV5-4 with TRBJ2-3; the D gene is possibly TRBD2 (7 bases). CDR1 and CDR2 (germline): SGHNT, YYREEE (reference sequence). The CDR3 length is 17 residues. The V and J ends lost 0 bases and 0 bases respectively, with 14 bases between them. CDR3 nucleotides: TGTGCCAGCAGCTTGGACGCGGGGGACATAAGCACAGATACGCAGTATTTT. As protein: CASSLDAGDISTDTQYF.